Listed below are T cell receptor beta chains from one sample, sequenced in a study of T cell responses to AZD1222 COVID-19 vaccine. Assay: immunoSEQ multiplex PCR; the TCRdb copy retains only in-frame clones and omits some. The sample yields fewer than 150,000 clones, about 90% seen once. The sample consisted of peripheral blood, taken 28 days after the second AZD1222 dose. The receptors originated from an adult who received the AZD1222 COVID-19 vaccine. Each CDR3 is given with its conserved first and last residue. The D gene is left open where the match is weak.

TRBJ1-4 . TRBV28 CASSFGVAEKLFF
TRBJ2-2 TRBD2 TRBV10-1 CASSGGGKEELFF
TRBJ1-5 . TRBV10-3 CAISDEFNQPQHF
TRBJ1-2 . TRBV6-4 CATRTGKDGYTF
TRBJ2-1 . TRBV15 CATSTPESYNEQFF
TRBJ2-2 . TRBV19 CASSIVPFTGELFF
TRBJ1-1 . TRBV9 CASSAEGRTEAFF
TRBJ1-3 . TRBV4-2 CASSHSQAGSGNTIYF
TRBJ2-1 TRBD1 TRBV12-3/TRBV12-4 CASGTVYNEQFF
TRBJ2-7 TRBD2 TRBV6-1 CASSDGGTSGRAYEQYF
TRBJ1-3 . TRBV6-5 CASSYSTGRGNTIYF
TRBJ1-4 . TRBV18 CASSLLTPGATNEKLFF
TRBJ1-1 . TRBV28 CASSLVSGGRDEAFF
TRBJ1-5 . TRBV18 CASSLMGTNQPQHF
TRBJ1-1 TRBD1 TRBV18 CASSPVSQGDTEAFF
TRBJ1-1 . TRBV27 CASSFGNKNTEAFF
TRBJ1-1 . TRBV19 CASSIGGGARTEAFF
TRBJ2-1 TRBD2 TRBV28 CASNTGTSGTRPDNEQFF
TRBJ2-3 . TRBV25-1 CASTGDTQYF
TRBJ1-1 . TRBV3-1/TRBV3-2 CASSHPTVGRNTEAFF
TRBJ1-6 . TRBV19 CASSMGGDNSPLHF
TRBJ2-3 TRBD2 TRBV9 CASSPGTSGPRSTDTQYF
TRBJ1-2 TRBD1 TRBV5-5 CASSKTGTGFDYGYTF
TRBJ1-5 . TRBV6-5 CASSKTSYSNQPQHF
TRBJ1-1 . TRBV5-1 CASSLGRNTEAFF
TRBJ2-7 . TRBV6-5 CASSYSRTITYEQYF
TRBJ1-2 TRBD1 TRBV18 CASSPNRGNYGYTF
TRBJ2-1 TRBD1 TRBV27 CASSLSRDRGNEQFF
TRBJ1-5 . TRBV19 CASSMSGVLKFFQPQHF
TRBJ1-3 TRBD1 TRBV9 CASSSPGTGLNTIYF
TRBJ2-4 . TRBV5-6 CASSSWGAGGGNIQYF
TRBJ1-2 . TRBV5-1 CASTGGTEKGLGYTF
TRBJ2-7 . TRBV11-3 CASSLDLSNEQYF
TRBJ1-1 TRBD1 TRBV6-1 CASRPGQGAPTEAFF
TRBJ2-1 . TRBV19 CASSILSSYNEQFF
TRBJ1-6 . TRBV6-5 CASSPWGNSPLHF
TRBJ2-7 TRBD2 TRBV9 CASSFTSGSYEQYF